A selection of T cell receptor beta chains follows, all from one sample in a study of graft-versus-host responses after intestinal transplantation. Produced via immunoSEQ multiplex PCR; TCRdb's table is partial and in-frame only. The sample shows around 110,000 clones, about nine tenths of them seen only once. These receptors are not linked to any known antigen. Sequenced here: unstimulated CD4+ T cells sorted from spleen or lymph node cells, sampled before intestinal transplant. The receptors here all came from a human donor who received an intestinal transplant. CDR3s include the opening cysteine and the closing phenylalanine or tryptophan.

j_call: TRBJ2-7
cdr3_length: 15
v_call: TRBV7-2
cdr3_aa: CASSLGGTGGYEQYF

j_call: TRBJ2-5
cdr3_length: 15
v_call: TRBV5-1
cdr3_aa: CASSLAGVSIETQYF

j_call: TRBJ1-3
cdr3_length: 12
v_call: TRBV28
cdr3_aa: CASSSIGNTIYF

j_call: TRBJ2-7
cdr3_length: 16
v_call: TRBV6-5
cdr3_aa: CASSYASSTTSYEQYF

j_call: TRBJ1-2
cdr3_length: 15
v_call: TRBV5-1
cdr3_aa: CASSLGPGSTYGYTF

j_call: TRBJ1-2
cdr3_length: 17
v_call: TRBV19
cdr3_aa: CASRIASVDRGLYGYTF

j_call: TRBJ2-1
cdr3_length: 17
v_call: TRBV18
cdr3_aa: CASSKRLAGVYDNEQFF

j_call: TRBJ1-2
cdr3_length: 13
v_call: TRBV30
cdr3_aa: CAWSEQAYYGYTF

j_call: TRBJ1-2
cdr3_length: 13
v_call: TRBV5-5
cdr3_aa: CASSQGANYGYTF

j_call: TRBJ2-1
cdr3_length: 16
v_call: TRBV4-3
cdr3_aa: CASSQEPSGGASEQFF

j_call: TRBJ2-1
cdr3_length: 12
v_call: TRBV5-1
cdr3_aa: CASSLTSNEQFF

j_call: TRBJ2-1
cdr3_length: 15
v_call: TRBV11-3
cdr3_aa: CASSLTSGTYNEQFF

j_call: TRBJ2-7
cdr3_length: 14
v_call: TRBV5-1
cdr3_aa: CASSRWDSRDEQYF

j_call: TRBJ1-3
cdr3_length: 17
v_call: TRBV7-2
cdr3_aa: CASSHPPSRGPGNTIYF

j_call: TRBJ1-5
cdr3_length: 11
v_call: TRBV6-1
cdr3_aa: CASRGSWPQHF

j_call: TRBJ2-5
cdr3_length: 14
v_call: TRBV6-5
cdr3_aa: CASRSTGGQETQYF

j_call: TRBJ2-7
cdr3_length: 13
v_call: TRBV9
cdr3_aa: CARTGLTPYEQYF

j_call: TRBJ2-7
cdr3_length: 13
v_call: TRBV9
cdr3_aa: CASSVSIAREQYF

j_call: TRBJ2-1
cdr3_length: 13
v_call: TRBV5-1
cdr3_aa: CASSFKRELEQFF

j_call: TRBJ2-1
cdr3_length: 15
v_call: TRBV6-5
cdr3_aa: CASSPTSGGPYEQFF

j_call: TRBJ2-1
cdr3_length: 14
v_call: TRBV25-1
cdr3_aa: CASSPLAGKREQFF

j_call: TRBJ1-2
cdr3_length: 16
v_call: TRBV7-6
cdr3_aa: CASSARGGLANYGYTF

j_call: TRBJ1-5
cdr3_length: 14
v_call: TRBV19
cdr3_aa: CASSDRRGNQPQHF

j_call: TRBJ2-2
cdr3_length: 15
v_call: TRBV4-2
cdr3_aa: CASSPAHSEGGELFF

j_call: TRBJ2-2
cdr3_length: 14
v_call: TRBV6-5
cdr3_aa: CASSYVQQAGELFF

j_call: TRBJ2-1
cdr3_length: 13
v_call: TRBV7-9
cdr3_aa: CASSRRLGDEQFF

j_call: TRBJ2-3
cdr3_length: 15
v_call: TRBV6-1
cdr3_aa: CASSVFGRETDTQYF

j_call: TRBJ2-3
cdr3_length: 19
v_call: TRBV7-2
cdr3_aa: CASSLARTAGFGFTDTQYF

j_call: TRBJ2-5
cdr3_length: 14
v_call: TRBV5-1
cdr3_aa: CASSPLTHGETQYF

j_call: TRBJ1-1
cdr3_length: 18
v_call: TRBV10-2
cdr3_aa: CASSESLRARNLDTEAFF

j_call: TRBJ1-2
cdr3_length: 13
v_call: TRBV6-1
cdr3_aa: CASSVRAEYGYTF

j_call: TRBJ2-5
cdr3_length: 15
v_call: TRBV5-4
cdr3_aa: CASSQWTSGWETQYF

j_call: TRBJ1-1
cdr3_length: 14
v_call: TRBV7-9
cdr3_aa: CASSFLGGATEAFF

j_call: TRBJ1-1
cdr3_length: 14
v_call: TRBV6-5
cdr3_aa: CASSRGQGNTEAFF

j_call: TRBJ2-2
cdr3_length: 16
v_call: TRBV9
cdr3_aa: CASSQGTGRYGGELFF

j_call: TRBJ1-1
cdr3_length: 16
v_call: TRBV9
cdr3_aa: CASSFRGTGGFTEAFF